This T cell receptor beta chain was documented in a study of T cell changes during pregnancy in multiple sclerosis. TCRdb's copy holds only in-frame clones and misses some; the assay was immunoSEQ multiplex PCR. The sample lists roughly 110,000 clones; around 93% were seen once. CDR1 is SGHAT, CDR2 FQNNGV, per germline. CDR3 length: 15 amino acids. Trimming took 5 bases from V and 3 from J, leaving 17 bases between them. This TCR was recovered from a female donor in good health, enrolled as a control in a pregnancy study. The chain employs TRBV11-2 and TRBJ2-7; D remains unclear. Source: peripheral blood, taken in the third trimester of pregnancy. In DNA, the CDR3 is TGTGCCAGCAGCGCTTCCCCACTCGCGAACTACGAGCAGTACTTC. Protein: CASSASPLANYEQYF. Full variable domain (outside the CDR3, taken from reference TRBV11-2 and TRBJ2-7): EAGVAQSPRYKIIEKRQSVAFWCNPISGHATLYWYQQILGQGPKLLIQFQNNGVVDDSQLPKDRFSAERLKGVDSTLKIQPAKLEDSAVYLCASSASPLANYEQYFGPGTRLTVT.